This TCR beta chain was obtained from a study of shared clonotypes between healthy human individuals. Naive CD8 cells lacked CD45RO, underwent positive selection for CCR7 and left out terminally differentiated effector memory CD45RA+ cells. Every one of the donors was a Caucasian adult that lived in Nashville, Tennessee. Each PCR replicate from the sorted subsets contained roughly 210 ng DNA, which is some 32,000 T cell genomes. Method: immunoSEQ multiplex PCR; TCRdb's copy keeps in-frame clones and lacks some. The table includes roughly 850,000 clones, 96% detected once. CDR3 length: 15 amino acids. The V gene's germline CDR1 is SQVTM and CDR2 ANQGSEA. Trimming took 0 bases from V and 9 from J; bases not matched to a gene: 13.

The chain carries TRBV29-1 and TRBJ1-2; 7 nucleotides line up with TRBD1. The sequencing input was naive CD8+ T cells sorted from blood. The sequence derives from a young man in good health. CDR3 in DNA: TGCAGCGTTGAAGATCGACGGACAGGCGTTTGGAGCTACACCTTC. This encodes CSVEDRRTGVWSYTF.